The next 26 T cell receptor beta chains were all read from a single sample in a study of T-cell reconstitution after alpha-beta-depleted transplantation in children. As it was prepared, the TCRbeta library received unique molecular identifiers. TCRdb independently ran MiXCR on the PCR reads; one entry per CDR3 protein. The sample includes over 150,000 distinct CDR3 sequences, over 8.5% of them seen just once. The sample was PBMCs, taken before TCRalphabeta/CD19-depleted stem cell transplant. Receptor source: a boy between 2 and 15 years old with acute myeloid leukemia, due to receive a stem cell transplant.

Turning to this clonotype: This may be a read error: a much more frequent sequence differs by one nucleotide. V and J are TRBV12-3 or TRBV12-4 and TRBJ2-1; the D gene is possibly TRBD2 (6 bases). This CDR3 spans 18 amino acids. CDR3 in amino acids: CASCLSVGAGSIYNEQFF. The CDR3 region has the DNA TGTGCCAGCTGTTTATCAGTAGGGGCGGGATCTATCTACAATGAGCAGTTCTTC.

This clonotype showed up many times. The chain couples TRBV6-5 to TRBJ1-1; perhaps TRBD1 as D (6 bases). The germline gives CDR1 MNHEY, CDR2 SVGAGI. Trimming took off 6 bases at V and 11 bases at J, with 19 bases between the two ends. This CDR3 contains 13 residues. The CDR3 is CASSPGHGPWAFF. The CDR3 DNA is TGTGCCAGCAGCCCGGGACACGGACCCTGGGCTTTCTTT.

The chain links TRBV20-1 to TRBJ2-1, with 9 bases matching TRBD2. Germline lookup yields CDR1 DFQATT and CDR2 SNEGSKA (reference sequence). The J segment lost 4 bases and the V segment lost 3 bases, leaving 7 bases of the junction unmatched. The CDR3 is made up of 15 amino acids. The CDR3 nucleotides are TGCAGTGCTAGGGGGGGCGGGAGGGATTACAATGAGCAGTTCTTC. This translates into CSARGGGRDYNEQFF.

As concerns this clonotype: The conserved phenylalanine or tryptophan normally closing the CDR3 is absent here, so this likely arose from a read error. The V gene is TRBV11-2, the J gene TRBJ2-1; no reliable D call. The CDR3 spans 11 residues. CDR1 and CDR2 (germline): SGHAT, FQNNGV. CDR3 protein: CTSSPRNEQFS. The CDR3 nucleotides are TGTACCAGCAGCCCCCGGAATGAGCAGTTCTCC.

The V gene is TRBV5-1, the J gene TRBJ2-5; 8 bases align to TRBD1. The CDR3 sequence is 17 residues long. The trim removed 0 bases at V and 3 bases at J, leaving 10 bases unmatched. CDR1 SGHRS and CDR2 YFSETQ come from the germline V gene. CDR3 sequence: CASSLGRGRLEEETQYF. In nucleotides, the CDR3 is TGCGCCAGCAGCTTGGGCAGGGGGCGCTTGGAAGAAGAGACCCAGTACTTC.

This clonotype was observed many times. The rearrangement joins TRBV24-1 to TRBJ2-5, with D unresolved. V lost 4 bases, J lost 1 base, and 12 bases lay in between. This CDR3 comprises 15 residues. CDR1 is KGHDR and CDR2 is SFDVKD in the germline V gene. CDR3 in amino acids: CATSDSAGVQETQYF. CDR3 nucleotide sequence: TGTGCCACCAGTGACTCGGCCGGCGTCCAAGAGACCCAGTACTTC.

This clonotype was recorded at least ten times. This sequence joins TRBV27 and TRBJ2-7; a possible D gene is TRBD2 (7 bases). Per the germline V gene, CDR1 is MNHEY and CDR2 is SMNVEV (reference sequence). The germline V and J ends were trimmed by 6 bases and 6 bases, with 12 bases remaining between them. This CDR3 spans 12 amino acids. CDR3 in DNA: TGTGCCAGCAGGAGGGGAGGGGGCGAGCAGTACTTC. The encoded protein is CASRRGGGEQYF.

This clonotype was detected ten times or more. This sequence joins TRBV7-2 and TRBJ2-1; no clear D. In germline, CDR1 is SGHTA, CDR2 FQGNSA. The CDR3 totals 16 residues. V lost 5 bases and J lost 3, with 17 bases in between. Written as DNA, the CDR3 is TGTGCCAGCAGCCCCCCGTCTGGCACCCTCTACAATGAGCAGTTCTTC. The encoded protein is CASSPPSGTLYNEQFF.

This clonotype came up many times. In nucleotides, the CDR3 is TGCGCCAGCAGCCCCAGGGTCCAGAGGGGGGAGACCCAGTACTTC. Its translation: CASSPRVQRGETQYF. The rearrangement links TRBV5-1 to TRBJ2-5, with a tentative D call TRBD1 (6 bases). CDR1 is SGHRS, CDR2 YFSETQ, per germline. V was trimmed by 4 bases and J by 5 bases, leaving 18 bases between them. The CDR3 runs to 15 residues.

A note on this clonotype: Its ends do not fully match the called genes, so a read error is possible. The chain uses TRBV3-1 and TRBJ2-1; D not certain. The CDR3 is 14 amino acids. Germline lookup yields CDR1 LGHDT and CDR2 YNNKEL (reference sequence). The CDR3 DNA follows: TGTGCCAACAGCCAACCGGCACAGATCAATGAGCAGTTCTTC. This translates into CANSQPAQINEQFF.

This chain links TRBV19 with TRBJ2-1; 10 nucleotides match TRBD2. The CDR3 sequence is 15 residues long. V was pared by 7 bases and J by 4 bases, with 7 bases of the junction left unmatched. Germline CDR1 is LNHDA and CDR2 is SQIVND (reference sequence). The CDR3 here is CASNALAGVYNEQFF. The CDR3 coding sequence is TGTGCCAGTAATGCTCTAGCGGGAGTGTACAATGAGCAGTTCTTC.

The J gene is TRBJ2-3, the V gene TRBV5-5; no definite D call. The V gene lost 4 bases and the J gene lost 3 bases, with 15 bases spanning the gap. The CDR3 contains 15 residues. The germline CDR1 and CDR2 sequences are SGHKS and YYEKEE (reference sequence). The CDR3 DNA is TGTGCCAGCAGCCATGTCGGGCCCGGGACAGATACGCAGTATTTT. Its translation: CASSHVGPGTDTQYF.

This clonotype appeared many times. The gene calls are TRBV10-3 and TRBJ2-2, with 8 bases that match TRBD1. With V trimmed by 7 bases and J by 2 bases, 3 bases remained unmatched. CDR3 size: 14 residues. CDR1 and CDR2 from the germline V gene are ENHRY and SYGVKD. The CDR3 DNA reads TGTGCCATCAATGGACAGGGAAACACCGGGGAGCTGTTTTTT. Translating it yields CAINGQGNTGELFF.

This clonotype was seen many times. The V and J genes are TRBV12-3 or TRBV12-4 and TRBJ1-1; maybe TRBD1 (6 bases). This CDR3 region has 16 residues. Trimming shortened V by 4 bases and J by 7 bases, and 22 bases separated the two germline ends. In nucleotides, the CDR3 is TGTGCCAGCAGTTCTACAAAACCGGGGGCCCGATATGAAGCTTTCTTT. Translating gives CASSSTKPGARYEAFF.

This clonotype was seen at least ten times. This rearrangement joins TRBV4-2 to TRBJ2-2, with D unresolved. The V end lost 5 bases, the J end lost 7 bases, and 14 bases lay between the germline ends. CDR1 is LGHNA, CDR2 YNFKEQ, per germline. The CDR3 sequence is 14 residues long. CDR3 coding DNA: TGTGCCAGCAGCACGGGTTGGGGTAGCGGGGAGCTGTTTTTT. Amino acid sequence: CASSTGWGSGELFF.

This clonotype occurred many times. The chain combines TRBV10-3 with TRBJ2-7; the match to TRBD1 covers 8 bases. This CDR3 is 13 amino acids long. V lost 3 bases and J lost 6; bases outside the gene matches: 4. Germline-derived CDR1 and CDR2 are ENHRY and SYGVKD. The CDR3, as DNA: TGTGCCATCAGTGATGGACAGGGCGGCGAGCAGTACTTC. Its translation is CAISDGQGGEQYF.

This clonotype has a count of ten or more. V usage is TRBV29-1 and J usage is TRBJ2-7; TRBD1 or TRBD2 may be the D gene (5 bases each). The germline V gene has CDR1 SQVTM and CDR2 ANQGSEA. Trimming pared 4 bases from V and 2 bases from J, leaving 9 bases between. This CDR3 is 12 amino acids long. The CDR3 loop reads CSVVGAAYEQYF. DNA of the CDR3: TGCAGCGTTGTCGGGGCTGCCTACGAGCAGTACTTC.

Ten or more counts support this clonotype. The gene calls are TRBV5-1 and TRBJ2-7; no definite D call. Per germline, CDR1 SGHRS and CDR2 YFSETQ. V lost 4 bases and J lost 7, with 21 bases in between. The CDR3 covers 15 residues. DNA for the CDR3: TGCGCCAGCAGCCCAACGACCACTCGATCTCGGGAGCAGTACTTC. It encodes CASSPTTTRSREQYF.

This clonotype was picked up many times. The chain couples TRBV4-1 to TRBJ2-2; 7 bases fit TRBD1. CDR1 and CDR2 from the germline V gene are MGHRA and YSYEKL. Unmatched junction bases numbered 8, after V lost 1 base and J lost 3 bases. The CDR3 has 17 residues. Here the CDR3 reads CASSQVMVGGDTGELFF. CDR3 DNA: TGCGCCAGCAGCCAAGTTATGGTAGGGGGCGACACCGGGGAGCTGTTTTTT.

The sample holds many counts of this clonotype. The CDR3: CAIGGEGETQYF. As DNA, the CDR3 is TGTGCCATCGGGGGGGAGGGGGAGACCCAGTACTTC. The genes are TRBV10-3 and TRBJ2-5, with 7 bases identical to TRBD2. Germline lookup yields CDR1 ENHRY and CDR2 SYGVKD. V lost 8 bases, J lost 5 bases, and 5 bases stayed unmatched. The CDR3 has 12 residues.

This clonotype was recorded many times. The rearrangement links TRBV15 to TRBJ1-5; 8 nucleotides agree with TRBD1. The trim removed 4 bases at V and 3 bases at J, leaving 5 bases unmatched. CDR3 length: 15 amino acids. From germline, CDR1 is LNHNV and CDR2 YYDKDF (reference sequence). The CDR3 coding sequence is TGTGCCACCAGCACGGACAGGGCCCCCAATCAGCCCCAGCATTTT. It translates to CATSTDRAPNQPQHF.

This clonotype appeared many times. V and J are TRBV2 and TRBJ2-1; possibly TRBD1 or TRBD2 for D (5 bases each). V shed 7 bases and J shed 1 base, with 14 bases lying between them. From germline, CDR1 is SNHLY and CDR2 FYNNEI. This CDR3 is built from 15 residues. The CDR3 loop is CASNLGTLSYNEQFF. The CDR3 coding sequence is TGTGCCAGCAACCTCGGGACCTTGTCCTACAATGAGCAGTTCTTC.

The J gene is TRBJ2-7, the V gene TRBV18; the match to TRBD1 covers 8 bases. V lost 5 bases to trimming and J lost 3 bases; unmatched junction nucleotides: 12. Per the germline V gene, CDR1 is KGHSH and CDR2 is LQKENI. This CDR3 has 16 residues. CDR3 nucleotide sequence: TGTGCCAGCTCATCCTTGCAACAGGGGGGTATCTACGAGCAGTACTTC. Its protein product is CASSSLQQGGIYEQYF.

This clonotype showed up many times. The CDR3 protein is CASSGLASYNEQFF. CDR3 nucleotides: TGCGCCAGCAGCGGGCTAGCGTCCTACAATGAGCAGTTCTTC. V and J are TRBV5-1 and TRBJ2-1; maybe TRBD2 (6 bases). This CDR3 region has 14 residues. The germline V gene encodes CDR1 SGHRS and CDR2 YFSETQ. Trimming took 4 bases from V and 1 from J, leaving 9 bases between them.

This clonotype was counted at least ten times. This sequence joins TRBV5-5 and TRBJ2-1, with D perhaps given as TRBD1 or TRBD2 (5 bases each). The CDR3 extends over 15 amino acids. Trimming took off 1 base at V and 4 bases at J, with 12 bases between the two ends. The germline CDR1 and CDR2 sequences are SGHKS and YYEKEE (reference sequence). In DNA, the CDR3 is TGTGCCAGCAGCTTGATGGGACCATCATACAATGAGCAGTTCTTC. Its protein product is CASSLMGPSYNEQFF.

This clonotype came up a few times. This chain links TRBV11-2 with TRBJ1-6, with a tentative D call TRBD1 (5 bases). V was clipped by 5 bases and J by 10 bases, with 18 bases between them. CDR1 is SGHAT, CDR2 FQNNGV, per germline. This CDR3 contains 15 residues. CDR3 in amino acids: CASSNVMGPSSPLHF. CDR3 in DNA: TGTGCCAGCAGCAACGTGATGGGGCCCTCCTCACCCCTCCACTTT.